This is a list of T cell receptor beta chains from one sample in a study of neurological immune-mediated disorders. TCRdb redid the calling of the 5' RACE reads with MiXCR, one entry per CDR3 protein. Among roughly 65,000 distinct CDR3 sequences listed, roughly 4% were seen once. Sequencing used PBMCs. The receptors come from a man aged 45 to 65 with multiple sclerosis. The CDR3 runs from the conserved cysteine through the conserved F or W. The order of the fields is CDR3 DNA, CDR3 protein, clone size, V gene, D gene, J gene. D genes are given only for firm matches. Expanded clones are given a class, and other clones once, few, many or no size at all.

TGTGCCAGCAGTTTACCACAGGCAAAAATTCAGTACTTC	CASSLPQAKIQYF	few	TRBV28	.	TRBJ2-4
TGTGCCAGCAGCTTAGGGGACAGATTAGAAGAGACCCAGTACTTC	CASSLGDRLEETQYF	many	TRBV7-9	TRBD1	TRBJ2-5
TGCAGTGCTAGAGACTTACCGACAGTTAGCAATCAGCCCCAGCATTTT	CSARDLPTVSNQPQHF	many	TRBV20-1	.	TRBJ1-5
TGCGCCAGCAGCCAAGGTCTAGCGGGGGGCAATGAGCAGTTCTTC	CASSQGLAGGNEQFF	many	TRBV4-1	TRBD2	TRBJ2-1
TGTGCCAGCATGGGGGAAGGCTACACCTTC	CASMGEGYTF	many	TRBV12-3/TRBV12-4	.	TRBJ1-2
TGTGCCAGCAGGAAAACGGGGAGTTCCTACAATGAGCAGTTCTTC	CASRKTGSSYNEQFF	many	TRBV12-3/TRBV12-4	.	TRBJ2-1
TGCAGTGCTAGTTCCGCCCGGGGTAACGAGCAGTACTTC	CSASSARGNEQYF	many	TRBV20-1	.	TRBJ2-7
TGCAGTGCTAGAATTGGAAGAGGGGAAAAAAATGAGCAGTTCTTC	CSARIGRGEKNEQFF	.	TRBV20-1	.	TRBJ2-1
TGTGCCAGCAGTGAACTATTCCAGGGAGGCTACACCTTC	CASSELFQGGYTF	many	TRBV25-1	.	TRBJ1-2
TGTGCCAGCAGCTTTTTGGCAACTAATGAAAAACTGTTTTTT	CASSFLATNEKLFF	many	TRBV5-5	.	TRBJ1-4
TGTGCCAGCAGCCAACCGGGAGCAGGCAATGAAAAACTGTTTTTT	CASSQPGAGNEKLFF	few	TRBV5-6	.	TRBJ1-4
TGTGCCAGCAAGGGGGGTTCGGGCACTGAAGCTTTCTTT	CASKGGSGTEAFF	many	TRBV6-6	.	TRBJ1-1
TGTGCCAGCAGCCAAGGAAAACCTGGCAATGAGCAGTTCTTC	CASSQGKPGNEQFF	many	TRBV3-1	.	TRBJ2-1
TGTGCCAGCAGCGTGAACAGGGGTGGGAATTCACCCCTCCACTTT	CASSVNRGGNSPLHF	many	TRBV3-1	TRBD1	TRBJ1-6
TGTGCCAGCAGTTTAGACTGGCATACGCAGTATTTT	CASSLDWHTQYF	many	TRBV12-3/TRBV12-4	.	TRBJ2-3
TGCAGCGTTGACGCGGGGGCCAGGGACACTGAAGCTTTCTTT	CSVDAGARDTEAFF	many	TRBV29-1	.	TRBJ1-1
TGCAGTGCTAGATCCCACTTACAAGAGACCCAGTACTTC	CSARSHLQETQYF	many	TRBV20-1	.	TRBJ2-5
TGCGCCAGCAGCTTGACGGGTTGGTCCTACAATGAGCAGTTCTTC	CASSLTGWSYNEQFF	many	TRBV5-1	.	TRBJ2-1
TGCAGTGCTAGTCTCTCGGGGTGGGCTAGCACAGATACGCAGTATTTT	CSASLSGWASTDTQYF	many	TRBV20-1	.	TRBJ2-3
TGTGCCAGCAGCCAATCGATAGGGCGGGAGACCCAGTACTTC	CASSQSIGRETQYF	few	TRBV3-1	.	TRBJ2-5
TGTGCCAGCAGTAAGGGACAGGGGGGAAAGACCCAGTACTTC	CASSKGQGGKTQYF	many	TRBV25-1	TRBD1	TRBJ2-5
TGTGCCAGCTCACCGGACAAAAATCAGCCCCAGAATTTT	CASSPDKNQPQNF	few	TRBV18	.	TRBJ1-5
TGTGCCAGCAGTCTCCGATTGGGGGCCAACACTGAAGCTTTCTTT	CASSLRLGANTEAFF	many	TRBV12-3/TRBV12-4	.	TRBJ1-1
TGTGCCAGCAGACCCCACGGGGCTAGACGAGGCTACACCTTC	CASRPHGARRGYTF	many	TRBV6-5	.	TRBJ1-2
TGTGCCAGCAGCGTAGCGGACCGGAATAACGGTGAAAAACTGTTTTTT	CASSVADRNNGEKLFF	many	TRBV9	.	TRBJ1-4
TGTGCTAGCAGGCCATTCAATACGGGGTACACTGAAGCTTTCTTT	CASRPFNTGYTEAFF	few	TRBV7-7	.	TRBJ1-1